The clone carrying this TCR beta chain was counted many times. Its cognate antigen is unknown. Deletions cut 1 base from V and 9 bases from J, with 10 bases between. The CDR3 is made up of 13 amino acids. Scientists made TCR beta libraries using quantitative 5'-RACE with molecular barcodes. MiXCR was run by TCRdb on the 5' RACE reads, yielding one entry per CDR3 protein. The repertoire consists of approximately 39,000 distinct CDR3 sequences, with 9.5% to 12% occurring once and the leading ten covering around 20%. This specimen comes from a study of CD8 T cells in ankylosing spondylitis. Whole-study findings and limits: Reports say disease-linked clones showed up significantly more in matched ankylosing spondylitis synovial fluid. A motif in TCR beta, a set of eight highly homologous variants, appeared characteristic of ankylosing spondylitis blood.

This sequence joins TRBV12-3 or TRBV12-4 and TRBJ2-1; D call uncertain. The TCR sequence derives from a male donor with ankylosing spondylitis. Sequenced material: synovial fluid, either unsorted or a sorted T cell fraction (not recorded which). For the CDR3, the DNA is TGTGCCAGCAGTTTAGGGCTTAAGGGTGAGCAGTTCTTC. Encoded protein: CASSLGLKGEQFF.